Listed below are T cell receptor beta chains from one sample, sequenced in a study of T cells after yellow fever vaccination. TCRdb fed the 5' RACE reads into MiXCR, producing one record per CDR3 protein. The sample lists fewer than 400,000 distinct CDR3 sequences; over 8.5% were seen once. Source: CD4+ T cells sorted from PBMCs, taken 45 days after the yellow fever booster vaccination. The receptors were gathered from a man aged 18 to 29 who received the YFV17D yellow fever vaccine. The CDR3 runs from the conserved cysteine through the conserved F or W. A D gene is named only where the DNA matches it firmly. Not all rows give a size; the values are once, few, many and, for expanded clones, a class.

v_gene,j_gene,d_gene,abundance,CDR3nt,CDR3aa
TRBV7-2,TRBJ2-3,NA,many,TGTGCCAGCAGCCCCCAAGGAGGGGAAGATACGCAGTATTTT,CASSPQGGEDTQYF
TRBV12-3/TRBV12-4,TRBJ2-5,NA,NA,TGTGCCAGCAGTTTAGGGGTTGAAGAGACCCAGTACTTC,CASSLGVEETQYF
TRBV7-2,TRBJ2-3,NA,NA,TGTGCCAGCAGCAACCGGACCGCTGCCAACACGCAGTATTTT,CASSNRTAANTQYF
TRBV7-2,TRBJ2-2,TRBD2,NA,TGTGCCAGCACCAAATTAGCTCTAGCGGGGAAAGCCGGGGAGCTGTTTTTT,CASTKLALAGKAGELFF
TRBV7-6,TRBJ2-3,TRBD2,NA,TGTGCCAGCAGCTTCCGGCGGACTAGCCCAGATACGCAGTATTTT,CASSFRRTSPDTQYF
TRBV5-1,TRBJ2-1,TRBD1,many,TGCGCCAGCAGCTTCGGACAGGGTGGTGAGCAGTTCTTC,CASSFGQGGEQFF
TRBV7-2,TRBJ1-2,TRBD1,NA,TGTGCCAGCAGTCAGGGGGTCGGCTATGGCTACACCTTC,CASSQGVGYGYTF
TRBV6-6,TRBJ1-1,NA,NA,TGTGCCAGCAGTCTGTTCCAGGGCTATGAAGCTTTCTTT,CASSLFQGYEAFF
TRBV11-2,TRBJ2-3,NA,once,TGTGCCAGCAGCTTAGTTCGGGGCTCAGATATGCAGTATTTT,CASSLVRGSDMQYF
TRBV6-5,TRBJ2-7,NA,many,TGTGCCAGCAGACCCCCTACAGACACCTACGAGCAGTACTTC,CASRPPTDTYEQYF
TRBV4-1,TRBJ2-2,NA,few,TGCGCCAGCAGCTTGATGACTACGAACACCGGGGAGCTGTTTTTT,CASSLMTTNTGELFF
TRBV13,TRBJ1-2,NA,few,TGTGCCAGCAGCTTAGGCCCTACCTATGGCTACACCTTC,CASSLGPTYGYTF
TRBV6-2/TRBV6-3,TRBJ1-1,NA,NA,TGTGCCGTGAGGCCGCTTTGGGAGCAGAACACTGAAGCTTTCTTT,CAVRPLWEQNTEAFF
TRBV24-1,TRBJ1-1,NA,many,TGTGCCACCAGTGGGTCTGGCGGGGGGAACACTGAAGCTTTCTTT,CATSGSGGGNTEAFF
TRBV6-2/TRBV6-3,TRBJ1-4,NA,few,TGTGCCAGCAGTTGGACGGGGAAGGGGCATGAAAAACTGTTTTTT,CASSWTGKGHEKLFF
TRBV20-1,TRBJ1-1,NA,NA,TGCAGTGCTAGAGATCCCAACTCGGGCACTGAAGCTTTCTTT,CSARDPNSGTEAFF
TRBV5-1,TRBJ1-1,NA,NA,TGCGCCAGCAGCAAAGATCTGGGCGACACTGAAGCTTTCTTT,CASSKDLGDTEAFF
TRBV5-1,TRBJ1-1,NA,few,TGCGCCAGCGGACGGGGTTCAGGGGTGAACACTGAAGCTTTCTTT,CASGRGSGVNTEAFF
TRBV4-2,TRBJ1-5,NA,NA,TGTGCCAGCAGCCAAGATGATCAGCCCCAGCATTTT,CASSQDDQPQHF
TRBV12-3/TRBV12-4,TRBJ2-5,TRBD1,few,TGTGCCAGCAGCCCCAGGACAGGGGGTGGAGAGACCCAGTACTTC,CASSPRTGGGETQYF
TRBV5-1,TRBJ2-5,NA,many,TGCGCCAGCAGCTTCTCTGTGGGGGGAGAAGAGACCCAGTACTTC,CASSFSVGGEETQYF
TRBV15,TRBJ2-1,NA,NA,TGTGCCACCAGGAGTTTCAACGGTGAGCAGTTCTTC,CATRSFNGEQFF
TRBV4-1,TRBJ1-3,TRBD1,NA,TGCGCCAGCAGCCCCCTGCCCCGGGACAGCAGAAACACCATATATTTT,CASSPLPRDSRNTIYF
TRBV7-2,TRBJ2-1,NA,NA,TGTGCCAGCAGCTTACGTTCCTCTCACAATGAGCAGTTCTTC,CASSLRSSHNEQFF
TRBV5-1,TRBJ2-7,NA,many,TGCGCCAGCAGAATGGACAGCTACGAGCAGTACTTC,CASRMDSYEQYF
TRBV4-3,TRBJ1-5,NA,NA,TGCGCCAGCAGCCGGGTTGAGGGCGCTCAGCCCCAGCATTTT,CASSRVEGAQPQHF
TRBV29-1,TRBJ2-5,NA,NA,TGCAGCGTTGGGGGCGGCAGCCAAGAGACCCAGTACTTC,CSVGGGSQETQYF
TRBV7-9,TRBJ2-1,NA,few,TGTGCCAGCAGCTTGCCGGGGGTAATCTACAATGAGCAGTTCTTC,CASSLPGVIYNEQFF
TRBV11-1,TRBJ2-2,NA,NA,TGTGCCAGCAGCTTAGATGAGCTTACCGGGGAGCTGTTTTTT,CASSLDELTGELFF
TRBV7-9,TRBJ1-1,NA,NA,TGTGCCAGCAGCCCCAGGGATGGCACTGAAGCTTTCTTT,CASSPRDGTEAFF
TRBV18,TRBJ1-6,NA,NA,TGTGCCAGCTCACCGGAATCGATTAATTCACCCCTCCACTTT,CASSPESINSPLHF
TRBV7-2,TRBJ2-1,NA,few,TGTGCCAGCAGCGCCTCCGGGACACAACACAATGAGCAGTTCTTC,CASSASGTQHNEQFF
TRBV7-2,TRBJ2-1,NA,many,TGTGCCAGCAGCCGGGCTTACAATGAGCAGTTCTTC,CASSRAYNEQFF
TRBV3-1,TRBJ1-2,NA,few,TGTGCCAGCAGCCTCGACGGGAGCTATGGCTACACCTTC,CASSLDGSYGYTF
TRBV10-3,TRBJ2-7,NA,NA,TGTGCCATCAGTCCGGGACCATACGAGCAGTACTTC,CAISPGPYEQYF
TRBV11-2,TRBJ1-2,TRBD1,few,TGTGCCAGCAGCTTAGTAGGGGGCGACAACTATGGCTACACCTTC,CASSLVGGDNYGYTF
TRBV5-1,TRBJ1-3,NA,NA,TGCGCCAGCAGCTTGGCGGGGGGCGCAGCTGGAAACACCATATATTTT,CASSLAGGAAGNTIYF
TRBV3-1,TRBJ2-3,NA,NA,TGTGCCAGCAGCCAACGACAGCACACAGATACGCAGTATTTT,CASSQRQHTDTQYF
TRBV20-1,TRBJ2-7,NA,NA,TGCAGTGCCTCGGGAGACCCCTACGAGCAGTACTTC,CSASGDPYEQYF
TRBV2,TRBJ2-7,NA,few,TGTGCCAGCACCCCACGCCGGACAGAGACCTACGAGCAGTACTTC,CASTPRRTETYEQYF
TRBV4-3,TRBJ1-1,TRBD1,few,TGCGCCAGCAGCCAGTTCCCCGGGACAGAGAACACTGAAGCTTTCTTT,CASSQFPGTENTEAFF
TRBV18,TRBJ2-1,NA,NA,TGTGCCAGCTCACCACCGCCTACCCAGAAGTTTGAGCAGTTCTTC,CASSPPPTQKFEQFF
TRBV18,TRBJ2-2,TRBD1,few,TGTGCCAGCTCACACGGGACAGCGAACACCGGGGAGCTGTTTTTT,CASSHGTANTGELFF
TRBV4-3,TRBJ2-2,NA,NA,TGCGCCAGCAGCCAAGTGGGACGTAGCGGATTGAACACCGGGGAGCTGTTTTTT,CASSQVGRSGLNTGELFF
TRBV12-3/TRBV12-4,TRBJ1-1,NA,NA,TGTGCCAGCAGTTCAGGCAGGGGCGGGACTGAAGCTTTCTTT,CASSSGRGGTEAFF
TRBV30,TRBJ2-1,NA,few,TGTGCCTGGAGTCGGCTTCATGGGGGTGAGCAGTTCTTC,CAWSRLHGGEQFF
TRBV9,TRBJ2-7,NA,many,TGTGCCAGCAGCGAGGAACAGGGAATCCCTTACGAGCAGTACTTC,CASSEEQGIPYEQYF
TRBV4-2,TRBJ2-5,TRBD2,NA,TGTGCCAGCAGCCAACCCGGGACTAGCGGGGAGACCCAGTACTTC,CASSQPGTSGETQYF
TRBV7-3,TRBJ2-3,NA,few,TGTGCCAGCAGCTTTAAGCCCGGGGATACGCAGTATTTT,CASSFKPGDTQYF